The 27 T cell receptor beta chains in this list originate from one sample, sequenced in a study of OX40 agonist ivuxolimab in advanced cancers. Profiling relied on immunoSEQ multiplex PCR, and the TCRdb table lists in-frame clones only, not all of them. The table lists 65,000 to 85,000 clones, around 85% of them singletons, with 1.5% to 2% in the top ten. The sequenced sample was CD4+ or CD8+ T cells sorted from blood, obtained in a trial of the OX40 agonist ivuxolimab. The receptors derive from an adult with an advanced solid tumor such as melanoma, head and neck, liver or kidney cancer.

This chain links TRBV5-1 with TRBJ1-6, with D hard to call. The V and J ends lost 2 bases and 7 bases respectively, with 13 bases between them. CDR1 is SGHRS and CDR2 is YFSETQ in the germline V gene. This CDR3 comprises 15 residues. CDR3: CASSLDIDRNSPLHF. The CDR3 bases are TGCGCCAGCAGCTTAGACATCGACCGGAATTCACCCCTCCACTTT.

This clone was observed a few times. The genes are TRBV4-1 and TRBJ1-1; D is unclear. The V end lost 6 bases, the J end lost 1 base, and 12 bases lay between the germline ends. Germline-derived CDR1 and CDR2 are MGHRA and YSYEKL. The CDR3 totals 14 residues. The CDR3 sequence is CASRGPLKNTEAFF. DNA for the CDR3: TGCGCCAGCAGAGGCCCACTGAAGAACACTGAAGCTTTCTTT.

Only a few counts were recorded for this clone. The gene calls are TRBV6-5 and TRBJ1-2; D call uncertain. V shed 5 bases and J shed 3 bases, with 4 bases lying between them. The CDR3 sequence is 11 residues long. Germline lookup yields CDR1 MNHEY and CDR2 SVGAGI. The CDR3 spells CASSGDYGYTF. In DNA, the CDR3 is TGTGCCAGCAGTGGCGACTATGGCTACACCTTC.

As to this clone: This sample includes further DNA sequences coding for the same CDR3. The J gene is TRBJ1-4, the V gene TRBV19, with D uncertain. Per the germline V gene, CDR1 is LNHDA and CDR2 is SQIVND (reference sequence). CDR3 length: 14 amino acids. The V end lost 2 bases, the J end lost 7 bases, and 11 bases lay between the germline ends. The CDR3 DNA reads as TGTGCCAGTAGTATAAGCCCGACGGGTGAAAAACTGTTTTTT. Its translation is CASSISPTGEKLFF.

This chain uses TRBV19 with TRBJ2-5, with D possibly TRBD2 on 6 matching bases. V lost 7 bases to trimming and J lost 5 bases, with 17 bases between them. The CDR3 runs 14 residues. Germline CDR1 LNHDA, CDR2 SQIVND (reference sequence). This CDR3 reads CASNGRRDGETQYF. CDR3 coding DNA: TGTGCCAGTAATGGGAGGAGGGATGGTGAGACCCAGTACTTC.

This clone was recorded only once. The chain uses TRBV6-1 and TRBJ2-5; no clear D. Germline loops: CDR1 MNHNS, CDR2 SASEGT. CDR3 length equals 14 residues. Trimming pared 1 base from V and 0 bases from J, leaving 6 bases between. The CDR3 DNA is TGTGCCAGCAGTGAAGGTCCTTACCAAGAGACCCAGTACTTC. This translates into CASSEGPYQETQYF.

Points on this clone: An end of the junction differs from the germline gene, which may be a read error. CDR3 sequence (DNA): TGCTGGGGGCTGCCGAGCTCCTACAATGAGCAGTTCTTC. Translating it yields CWGLPSSYNEQFF. The rearrangement uses TRBV30 and TRBJ2-1; TRBD1 is a possible D gene (6 bases). Germline CDR1 and CDR2: GTSNPN and SVGIG (reference sequence). The CDR3 has 13 amino acids.

The rearrangement links TRBV11-3 to TRBJ1-3; D is uncertain. The CDR3 is made up of 14 amino acids. Between the trimmed V and J ends, which lost 5 bases and 3 bases, there was a span of 11 bases. The germline gives CDR1 SGHNT, CDR2 YENEEA. CDR3 coding DNA: TGTGCCAGCAGCCCCCCGGGATATGGAAACACCATATATTTT. Translation gives CASSPPGYGNTIYF.

The rearrangement links TRBV28 to TRBJ1-2; possible D gene TRBD1, 5 bases. V dropped 3 bases and J dropped 7 bases, with 21 bases sitting between them. In germline, CDR1 is MDHEN, CDR2 SYDVKM. CDR3 length: 16 amino acids. CDR3 amino acids: CASSLGGLVRGGGYTF. CDR3 nucleotides: TGTGCCAGCAGTTTGGGTGGGTTGGTAAGGGGCGGTGGCTACACCTTC.

The V gene is TRBV10-3, the J gene TRBJ2-1; D unclear. Germline lookup yields CDR1 ENHRY and CDR2 SYGVKD. V was cut by 10 bases and J by 3 bases, with 10 bases left in between. CDR3 length equals 12 residues. The CDR3 here is CASQQLYNEQFF. The CDR3 nucleotides are TGTGCCAGCCAGCAGCTCTACAATGAGCAGTTCTTC.

The CDR3 here is CASSPTVRETKGYTF. As DNA, the CDR3 is TGTGCCAGCAGCCCAACGGTCAGGGAGACGAAGGGCTACACCTTC. The chain couples TRBV7-9 to TRBJ1-2; possibly TRBD1 for D (5 bases). This CDR3 has 15 amino acids. The germline V gene encodes CDR1 SEHNR and CDR2 FQNEAQ (reference sequence). Trimming cost V 5 bases and J 8 bases, with 21 bases left between them.

The chain's CDR3 is CASSEKRDTEAFF. The CDR3 nucleotides are TGCGCCAGCAGTGAGAAAAGGGACACTGAAGCTTTCTTT. This chain joins TRBV10-1 and TRBJ1-1; D not resolved. V lost 2 bases to trimming and J lost 3 bases, with 7 bases between them. The CDR3 extends over 13 amino acids. The V gene's germline CDR1 is WNHNN and CDR2 SYGVQD (reference sequence).

The V gene is TRBV5-8, the J gene TRBJ2-3, with D perhaps TRBD2 (5 bases). The germline V gene has CDR1 SGHTS and CDR2 YDEGEE. This CDR3 is built from 13 residues. V lost 2 bases to trimming and J lost 3 bases, with 7 bases between them. The CDR3 sequence is CASSFRGTDTQYF. DNA of the CDR3: TGTGCCAGCAGCTTTCGAGGGACAGATACGCAGTATTTT. Based on the CDR3 plus reference TRBV5-8 and TRBJ2-3, the full variable domain is EAGVTQSPTHLIKTRGQQATLRCSPISGHTSVYWYQQALGLGLQFLLWYDEGEERNRGNFPPRFSGRQFPNYSSELNVNALELEDSALYLCASSFRGTDTQYFGPGTRLTVL.

The chain carries TRBV27 and TRBJ1-6, with a possible D match to TRBD1 (6 bases). This CDR3 contains 15 residues. The V gene lost 6 bases and the J gene lost 4 bases, with 13 bases spanning the gap. Germline V gives CDR1 MNHEY, CDR2 SMNVEV (reference sequence). The CDR3 reads CASRQDGQYNSPLHF. The CDR3 DNA is TGTGCCAGCAGACAAGATGGACAGTATAATTCACCCCTCCACTTT.

The rearrangement links TRBV5-6 to TRBJ1-5, with a weak D call TRBD1 (5 bases). V dropped 1 base and J dropped 6 bases, with 11 bases sitting between them. Germline CDR1 is SGHDT and CDR2 is YYEEEE. The CDR3 has 14 residues. Here the CDR3 reads CASSLLGGAQPQHF. In DNA, the CDR3 is TGTGCCAGCAGCTTGCTTGGGGGAGCTCAGCCCCAGCATTTT. Full variable domain (missing parts from reference TRBV5-6 and TRBJ1-5): DAGVTQSPTHLIKTRGQQVTLRCSPKSGHDTVSWYQQALGQGPQFIFQYYEEEERQRGNFPDRFSGHQFPNYSSELNVNALLLGDSALYLCASSLLGGAQPQHFGDGTRLSIL.

The chain links TRBV27 to TRBJ2-1, with D possibly matching TRBD1 (6 bases). Trimming removed 2 bases from V and 7 bases from J, with 12 bases in between. The CDR3 spans 14 residues. Germline V gives CDR1 MNHEY, CDR2 SMNVEV (reference sequence). This CDR3 reads CASSLGGAVNEQFF. The CDR3 region has the DNA TGTGCCAGCAGTTTAGGGGGCGCGGTTAATGAGCAGTTCTTC.

The table lists this clone with a few counts. V is TRBV6-1 and J is TRBJ1-1; D unclear. Germline-derived CDR1 and CDR2 are MNHNS and SASEGT. CDR3 size: 13 residues. V was pared by 2 bases and J by 8 bases, with 12 bases between. In DNA form, the CDR3 reads TGTGCCAGCAGTGAACTCACGGGTTTGGAAGCTTTCTTT. Translating it yields CASSELTGLEAFF.

V usage is TRBV29-1 and J usage is TRBJ2-5; D is possibly TRBD1 or TRBD2 (5 bases each). Germline CDR1 and CDR2: SQVTM and ANQGSEA. This CDR3 has 16 residues. V dropped 4 bases and J dropped 0 bases, with 18 bases sitting between them. CDR3 in amino acids: CSVVGLNGTNQETQYF. The DNA of the CDR3 is TGCAGCGTTGTAGGCTTAAACGGGACCAACCAAGAGACCCAGTACTTC.

The chain joins TRBV30 to TRBJ1-3, with D maybe TRBD1 (5 bases). The CDR3 contains 14 residues. Per the germline V gene, CDR1 is GTSNPN and CDR2 is SVGIG (reference sequence). V lost 7 bases and J 1 base, leaving 14 bases between the germline ends. The CDR3 bases are TGTGCCTTAGCCGAAAGGGGTTCTGGAAACACCATATATTTT. Translation gives CALAERGSGNTIYF.

This clone was counted between two and nine times. The J gene is TRBJ1-1, the V gene TRBV6-6, with D possibly matching TRBD1 (5 bases). Germline CDR1 is MNHNY and CDR2 is SVGAGI (reference sequence). The ends were cut back, 6 bases at V and 10 bases at J, with 18 bases in the middle. CDR3 length: 13 residues. The CDR3: CASSKTDVGGAFF. CDR3 DNA: TGTGCCAGCAGCAAGACGGACGTCGGGGGAGCTTTCTTT.

The V gene is TRBV5-1, the J gene TRBJ2-5; the D is unclear. This CDR3 is built from 13 residues. The V end was cut by 7 bases, the J end by 2 bases, with 12 bases between. The germline CDR1 and CDR2 sequences are SGHRS and YFSETQ. The CDR3 sequence: CASSAALQETQYF. CDR3 sequence (DNA): TGCGCCAGCTCCGCGGCCCTACAAGAGACCCAGTACTTC.

The genes are TRBV5-1 and TRBJ1-3, with no clear D. Germline V gene sequence: CDR1 SGHRS, CDR2 YFSETQ. CDR3 length: 14 residues. Trimming removed 1 base from V and 3 bases from J, with 8 bases in between. The CDR3 spells CASSLMEGGNTIYF. CDR3 nucleotide sequence: TGCGCCAGCAGCTTGATGGAGGGTGGAAACACCATATATTTT.

This chain joins TRBV21-1 and TRBJ2-1; the D segment call TRBD2 is taken from the table without a DNA check. TRBV21-1 is termed a pseudogene. The CDR3 is made up of 17 amino acids. Here the CDR3 DNA reads TGTGCCAGCAGCAAAAAGTTCGACGGGGAGTCCTACAATGAGCAGTTCTTC. Translated, it gives CASSKKFDGESYNEQFF.

The sample holds a few counts of this clone. The chain is built from TRBV2 and TRBJ1-4; D is possibly TRBD1 (6 bases). Germline V gene lookup returns CDR1 SNHLY and CDR2 FYNNEI. V was shortened by 4 bases and J by 6 bases, with 9 bases between the two germline ends. The CDR3 runs 13 residues. The CDR3 reads CASSGRGDEKLFF. The CDR3 DNA follows: TGTGCCAGCAGTGGGAGGGGGGATGAAAAACTGTTTTTT.

The chain combines TRBV30 with TRBJ2-1; 11 positions match TRBD1. The CDR3 runs to 14 residues. CDR1 is GTSNPN and CDR2 is SVGIG in the germline V gene (reference sequence). V lost 3 bases, J lost 9 bases, and 7 bases stayed unmatched. CDR3 sequence reads: CAWSLGQGESEQFF. CDR3 sequence (DNA): TGTGCCTGGAGCTTGGGACAGGGGGAAAGTGAGCAGTTCTTC. Filled out from reference TRBV30 and TRBJ2-1, the complete variable domain reads SQTIHQWPATLVQPVGSPLSLECTVEGTSNPNLYWYRQAAGRGLQLLFYSVGIGQISSEVPQNLSASRPQDRQFILSSKKLLLSDSGFYLCAWSLGQGESEQFFGPGTRLTVL.

This clone appeared a single time. An end of the junction differs from the germline gene, which may be a read error. This rearrangement joins TRBV28 to TRBJ1-4; maybe TRBD1 (5 bases). The CDR3 consists of 14 residues. Germline CDR1 MDHEN, CDR2 SYDVKM. As DNA, the CDR3 is TGTGCCAGCAGTTTAGAAGGGGCTAACGAAAAACTGTTTTTT. Translated: CASSLEGANEKLFF. Combining the CDR3 with reference TRBV28 and TRBJ1-4 gives the whole variable domain DVKVTQSSRYLVKRTGEKVFLECVQDMDHENMFWYRQDPGLGLRLIYFSYDVKMKEKGDIPEGYSVSREKKERFSLILESASTNQTSMYLCASSLEGANEKLFFGSGTQLSVL.

As to this clone: At the DNA level, this CDR3 is encoded by other sequences in the same sample as well. The chain couples TRBV6-1 to TRBJ2-3; D may be TRBD1 (6 bases). V gave up 7 bases and J gave up 7 bases, with 12 bases separating them. Germline values: CDR1 MNHNS, CDR2 SASEGT. This CDR3 is 12 amino acids long. The DNA of the CDR3 is TGTGCCAGCACCGGAACAGGGTATACGCAGTATTTT. It encodes CASTGTGYTQYF.